What follows is one TCR beta chain and its context. Its antigen is as yet unknown. The trim removed 7 bases at V and 3 bases at J, leaving 11 bases unmatched. Germline assignment: CDR1 MNHEY and CDR2 SMNVEV (reference sequence). The CDR3 extends over 17 amino acids. The data were taken from a study of T cells in localized non-small cell lung cancer. Whole-study results and caveats: Without multi-region sequencing, intratumor heterogeneity could not be excluded. Prolonged overall survival went with higher T cell density in the blood. Median around 56 top-100 tumor clones were shared with paired adjacent lung. Compared with tumor, uninvolved adjacent lung displayed greater T cell clonality, ranking highest overall.

Measured with immunoSEQ multiplex PCR; TCRdb has only the in-frame clones, and not every one. The table shows some 41,000 clones, with 75% to 85% occurring only once. The gene calls are TRBV27 and TRBJ2-2; 10 nucleotides align to TRBD2. This specimen was PBMCs, taken before any cancer treatment. The sequence was collected from a man aged 35-75 years with stage II lung adenocarcinoma. For the CDR3, the DNA is TGTGCCAGCATCGGTAGCGGGAGGAGGGGCGACACCGGGGAGCTGTTTTTT. This encodes CASIGSGRRGDTGELFF.